This is a list of T cell receptor beta chains from one sample in a study of T cell responses to AZD1222 COVID-19 vaccine. Only in-frame clones appear in the TCRdb table, and some are missing; sequencing was by immunoSEQ multiplex PCR. This sample has 90,000 or so clones; roughly nine tenths occur once, and the top ten carry approximately 2.5%. This sample comprised peripheral blood, obtained on day 0 of AZD1222 vaccination. These receptors originate from an adult in good health. Each CDR3 is given with its conserved first and last residue. A clone size is listed for some rows: how often the clone was seen (once, few, many), or a class if it is expanded.

>TRBJ2-5|TRBV15|.
CATSGSNSAQETQYF
>TRBJ2-2|TRBV13|once
CASSLGTTGELFF
>TRBJ1-2|TRBV5-6|.
CASSSDSSYGYTF
>TRBJ2-3|TRBV4-1|.
CASSQGLAGEGTQYF
>TRBJ2-1|TRBV7-2|few
CASSFRLWGSRSYNEQFF
>TRBJ1-6|TRBV5-6|.
CASSLRGLNSPLHF
>TRBJ1-4|TRBV27|.
CASSYRTGGANEKLFF
>TRBJ1-6|TRBV5-6|.
CASSLGAGHSYNSPLHF
>TRBJ2-1|TRBV29-1|.
CSVDTGLAVYNEQFF
>TRBJ2-7|TRBV2|.
CATALQGVDYEQYF
>TRBJ1-2|TRBV30|.
CAWSTDLQGTYGYTF
>TRBJ2-3|TRBV10-3|.
CAISEDSRTDTQYF
>TRBJ2-1|TRBV15|.
CATSRTDLSYNEQFF
>TRBJ2-1|TRBV7-3|.
CASSLIPGGYNEQFF
>TRBJ1-4|TRBV25-1|.
CASRGGSNEKLFF
>TRBJ2-3|TRBV7-9|.
CASSPRGPDTQYF
>TRBJ1-1|TRBV15|.
CATSRDLKGNTEAFF
>TRBJ2-1|TRBV10-3|.
CAISESGTDNEQFF
>TRBJ2-3|TRBV6-1|.
CASSEVGGGPSDTQYF
>TRBJ2-1|TRBV4-3|.
CASSQDDRGNEQFF
>TRBJ1-2|TRBV25-1|.
CASSEQNLGRAGGYTF
>TRBJ1-1|TRBV19|.
CASIRDRGRNTEAFF
>TRBJ1-4|TRBV5-6|.
CASSLGPGNDEKLFF
>TRBJ1-1|TRBV2|.
CASRHRGGDTEAFF
>TRBJ2-6|TRBV9|.
CASSVVSGGLSGANVLTF
>TRBJ1-2|TRBV1|.
CTSSQATGWGYTF
>TRBJ2-5|TRBV7-3|.
CASSLTREETQYF
>TRBJ2-3|TRBV5-1|few
CASSPALGASGGTQYF
>TRBJ2-6|TRBV30|.
CAWSVWGRTGANVLTF
>TRBJ2-1|TRBV2|.
CASKRASYNEQFF
>TRBJ1-2|TRBV3-1/TRBV3-2|once
CASSLLGGYTF
>TRBJ1-2|TRBV18|.
CASSPPTGAVYGYTF
>TRBJ2-2|TRBV12-3/TRBV12-4|.
CASSSGELFF
>TRBJ2-3|TRBV6-4|few
CASSDTAGTETDTQYF
>TRBJ1-2|TRBV5-1|.
CASSTGHGDGYTF